The entry below describes one T cell receptor (beta chain). The target antigen is unknown. Germline and junction disagree at one end, which may indicate a read error. Regarding time point: recipient sample about 28 days before transplant, after cytoreduction. Samples: about 28 days before transplant, then days 30, 100 and 180 after. The data belong to a study of T cell clonotyping in hematopoietic cell transplantation. Study as a whole: Cytoreduction preceded collection of pretransplant recipient samples.

The study, taken as a whole, reports: Recipient TCR diversity dropped after transplant; expanded clonotypes rose from day 30 to 180.

Assay: immunoSEQ multiplex PCR; the TCRdb copy retains only in-frame clones and omits some. This sample carries tens of thousands of clones, around 84% of them seen once, and the ten largest clones take about 5.6%. This CDR3 contains 13 residues. Germline V gives CDR1 LNHNV, CDR2 YYDKDF (reference sequence). The chain combines TRBV15 with TRBJ1-4; D is uncertain. The clonotype was recovered from a man in his fifties or sixties with biphenotypic leukemia. Some clones in this sample may be carry-over from other donors' samples. The source material was peripheral blood mononuclear cells, sampled before stem cell transplant. The CDR3 DNA reads TGTGCCACCAGCAGAGATTATAGGGAGGCCTGCATTTTT. This codes for CATSRDYREACIF. Together with reference TRBV15 and TRBJ1-4, the CDR3 gives the full variable domain: DAMVIQNPRYQVTQFGKPVTLSCSQTLNHNVMYWYQQKSSQAPKLLFHYYDKDFNNEADTPDNFQSRRPNTSFCFLDIRSPGLGDTAMYLCATSRDYREACIFGSGTQLSVL.